In its sample, the clone carrying this TCR beta chain was seen a few times. The antigen is unknown. This entry belongs to a study of T-cell memory formation after mild COVID-19. General study findings and limits: Pre-infection memory carried some responding clones, suggesting that cross-reactive memory joined.

Each CDR3 protein is one row after TCRdb ran MiXCR on the 5' RACE reads. The data hold 400,000 or so distinct CDR3 sequences, with 21% observed a single time. Trimming pared 4 bases from V and 4 bases from J, leaving 21 bases between. This CDR3 region has 17 residues. Per the germline V gene, CDR1 is SGDLS and CDR2 is YYNGEE. Sequencing was performed on PBMCs or a T cell subset sorted from them (not recorded which). V usage is TRBV9 and J usage is TRBJ1-3; a weak D match, TRBD1 (5 bases). The clonotype was recovered from an adult woman who had mild COVID-19 (a few samples of this study predate the infection). Cell type and time point are not known. The CDR3 protein is CASSRIVGRSAGNTIYF. The CDR3 DNA follows: TGTGCCAGCAGCCGGATTGTGGGGCGTTCCGCGGGAAACACCATATATTTT.